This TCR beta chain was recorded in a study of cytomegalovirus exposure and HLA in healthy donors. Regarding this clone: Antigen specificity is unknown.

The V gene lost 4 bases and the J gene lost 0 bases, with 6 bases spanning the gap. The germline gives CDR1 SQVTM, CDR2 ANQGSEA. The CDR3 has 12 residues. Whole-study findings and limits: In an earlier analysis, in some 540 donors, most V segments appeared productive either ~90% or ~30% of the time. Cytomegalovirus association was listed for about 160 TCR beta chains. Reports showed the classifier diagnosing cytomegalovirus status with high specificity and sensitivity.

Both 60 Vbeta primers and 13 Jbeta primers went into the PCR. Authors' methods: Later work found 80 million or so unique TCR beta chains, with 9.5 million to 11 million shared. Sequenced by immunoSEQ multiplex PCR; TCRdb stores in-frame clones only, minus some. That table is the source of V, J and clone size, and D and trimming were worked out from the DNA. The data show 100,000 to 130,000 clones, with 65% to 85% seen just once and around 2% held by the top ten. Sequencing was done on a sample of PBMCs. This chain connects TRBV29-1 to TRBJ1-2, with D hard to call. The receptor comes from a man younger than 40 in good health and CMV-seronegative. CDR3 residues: CSVGPSNYGYTF. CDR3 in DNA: TGCAGCGTTGGGCCTTCTAACTATGGCTACACCTTC.